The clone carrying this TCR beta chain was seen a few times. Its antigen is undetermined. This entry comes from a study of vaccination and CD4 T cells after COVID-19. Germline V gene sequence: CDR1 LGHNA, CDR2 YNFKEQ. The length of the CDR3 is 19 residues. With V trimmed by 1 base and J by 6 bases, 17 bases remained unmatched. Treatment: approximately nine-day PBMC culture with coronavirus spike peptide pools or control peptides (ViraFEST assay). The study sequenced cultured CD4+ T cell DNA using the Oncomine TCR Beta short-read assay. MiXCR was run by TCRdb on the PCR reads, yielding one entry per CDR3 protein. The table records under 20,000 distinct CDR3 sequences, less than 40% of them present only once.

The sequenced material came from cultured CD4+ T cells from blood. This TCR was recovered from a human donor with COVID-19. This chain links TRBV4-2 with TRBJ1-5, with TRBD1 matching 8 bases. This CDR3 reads CASSQGGPGTGAGGQPQHF. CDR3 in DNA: TGTGCCAGCAGCCAAGGCGGTCCCGGGACAGGCGCGGGTGGTCAGCCCCAGCATTTT.